The sequence of this T cell receptor beta chain was determined in a study of CD8+ T cells in alopecia areata. Reverse transcription of extracted RNA yielded cDNA, which provided the sequencing template. TCRdb keeps only in-frame clones here, not all; method: immunoSEQ multiplex PCR. The table has about 200,000 clones, about three fifths seen once; the top ten hold around 4.2%. Trimming shortened V by 1 base and J by 4 bases, and 14 bases separated the two germline ends. The CDR3 sequence is 15 residues long. The germline V gene has CDR1 KGHSH and CDR2 LQKENI. Treatment given: oral pan-JAK inhibitor, 5-10 mg twice daily.

The chain is built from TRBV18 and TRBJ2-7; weak D call: TRBD2 (5 bases). This receptor was obtained from a human donor with alopecia areata. The sample was CD4+ T cells sorted from blood, taken at week 4, from a patient treated with tofacitinib. CDR3 in amino acids: CASSPQNAGLYEQYF. For the CDR3, the DNA is TGTGCCAGCTCACCACAGAATGCTGGACTGTACGAGCAGTACTTC.